This TCR beta chain was sequenced during a study of T cell responses to AZD1222 COVID-19 vaccine (dated by TCRdb to the early 2020s). Regarding the complete study: TCR sequencing was performed for more than 230 trial participants, of whom 200 to 210 were given two doses of AZD1222 and some 25 were given two doses of MenACWY control vaccine. Trial participants were enrolled by age into subgroups of 18-55, 56-69 and 70-plus years, and roughly 150, 30 and 60 TCR-sequenced participants, respectively, were included in these subgroups.

Worth noting for this clone: Its antigen target is currently unknown. No base qualities exist here, and no much larger clone lies one base off it.

Explained via the paper, the time point label denotes: about 28 days (+/-7) after the second vaccine dose. AZD1222 recipients given second doses at about 4 weeks or at about 12 weeks were pooled, since spike-specific TCR depth and breadth were not found to differ between the two schedules. Vaccinee samples came from UK trials COV001 and COV002, including a single-blind randomized controlled phase 2/3 trial of AZD1222 (ChAdOx1 nCoV-19) in healthy adults. Trial participant PBMC samples were collected at day 0 and day 28 after the second dose for TCRbeta chain sequencing. Results the study describes overall, beyond this receptor: In the small 56-69-year group, the increase in depth fell short of significance, most likely because of low power. After two AZD1222 doses, both the breadth and the depth of spike-specific TCRs were significantly higher than at day 0 and than in MenACWY recipients. Participants were mostly white British and included more females than males, and it was suggested by the authors that clonal diversity may have been underestimated. Epitopes outside the regions mutated in the B.1.351 and B.1.1.7 variants were reportedly recognized by nearly half of the unique spike-specific TCRs. The whole spike protein was spanned by vaccine-associated CD4 TCRs, and dominant responses were seen in regions 160-218 and 743-854. No day 14 peak-response samples were available, so repertoires were characterized only after the peak T cell response. Only five to seven AZD1222 recipients were SARS-CoV-2 seropositive at baseline, limiting conclusions about previously exposed vaccinees.

The CDR3 regions of human TCRbeta chains were analyzed by immunosequencing. Per the source publication's procedure: Repertoire TCRs were checked for matches against a reference library of SARS-CoV-2-specific TCRs that had been generated using the MIRA antigen-specificity platform. Breadth was defined as the fraction of unique TCRs that were SARS-CoV-2-associated, and depth was defined as the fraction of total T cells that were SARS-CoV-2-associated. Each spike-specific TCR was assigned to its reactive spike region and to a CD4 or CD8 class using the MIRA data. Log10-transformed breadth and depth values were compared by one-way ANOVA with Sidak's multiple comparisons tests. Drawn from immuneACCESS, this table holds only the in-frame rearrangements with V and J called that TCRdb kept. Clones are partly lost; checked studies trace under half to an unresolved V gene and leave the rest unexplained. V and J calls and clone size are given by that table; D and trimming were obtained from the DNA. This sample gives about 150,000 clones in total; approximately 90% of them show up just once. The biggest ten clones account for roughly 1.5% of the sample.

Specimen: peripheral blood, collected 28 days after the second AZD1222 dose. This clonotype originated in an adult who received the AZD1222 COVID-19 vaccine.

Here is the DNA: TGCGCCAGGGCCCTCTCCTATAATTCACCCCTCCACTTT. Its protein product is CARALSYNSPLHF. In this chain, TRBV10-2 is recombined with TRBJ1-6; the D gene is not confidently resolved. V is clipped by 9 bases and J by 0 bases, and the sequence between their germline boundaries is 6 bases long. CDR1 and CDR2, looked up from the germline V gene, are WSHSY and SAAADI. The CDR3 starts with the cysteine, ends with the phenylalanine, and has 13 residues. Only the CDR3 region is kept as DNA, spanning 39 bases read in frame from base 1.